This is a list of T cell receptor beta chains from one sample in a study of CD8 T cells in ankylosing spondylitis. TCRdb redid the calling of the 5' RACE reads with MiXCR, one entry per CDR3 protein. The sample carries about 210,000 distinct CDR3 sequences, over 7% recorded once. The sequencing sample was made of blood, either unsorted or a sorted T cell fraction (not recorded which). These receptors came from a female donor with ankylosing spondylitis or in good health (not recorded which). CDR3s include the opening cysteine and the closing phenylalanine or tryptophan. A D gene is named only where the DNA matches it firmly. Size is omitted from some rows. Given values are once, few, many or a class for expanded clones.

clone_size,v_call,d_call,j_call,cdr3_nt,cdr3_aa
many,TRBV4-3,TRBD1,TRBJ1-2,TGCGCCAGCAGCCAGAGGACAGGGAACTATGGCTACACCTTC,CASSQRTGNYGYTF
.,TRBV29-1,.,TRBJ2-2,TGCAGCGTTGGTTGGGAAGGGGCTGGCACCGGGGAGCTGTTTTTT,CSVGWEGAGTGELFF
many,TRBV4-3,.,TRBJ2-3,TGCGCCAGCAGCCAAGATCTAGCAGCTAGCACAGATACGCAGTATTTT,CASSQDLAASTDTQYF
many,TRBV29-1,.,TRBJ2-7,TGCAGCGTCGCCCGAGGGGCACCCCCCTACGAGCAGTACTTC,CSVARGAPPYEQYF
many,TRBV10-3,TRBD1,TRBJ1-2,TGTGCCATCAGTGAGCCTCCGGACAGGGCCTATGGCTACACCTTC,CAISEPPDRAYGYTF
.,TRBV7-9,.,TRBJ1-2,TGTGCCAGCAGCTTTGGCTTGGGGCGGAATGGCTACACCTTC,CASSFGLGRNGYTF
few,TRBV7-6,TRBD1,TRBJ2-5,TGTGCCAGCGCCCGGGGACAGGTGGAGACCCAGTACTTC,CASARGQVETQYF
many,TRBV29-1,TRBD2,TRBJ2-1,TGCAGCGTTGAAGACGGTTATAGCGGGAGGATCTACAATGAGCAGTTCTTC,CSVEDGYSGRIYNEQFF
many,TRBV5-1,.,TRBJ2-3,TGCGCCAGCAGCTTGGAAGCATACACAGATACGCAGTATTTT,CASSLEAYTDTQYF
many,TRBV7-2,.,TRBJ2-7,TGTGCCAGCAGCTTTGATGCCGCGTCCTACGAGCAGTACTTC,CASSFDAASYEQYF
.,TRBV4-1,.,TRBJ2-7,TGCGCCAGCAGCCAAGACCCGGGACCGGGCTCCTACGAGCAGTACTTC,CASSQDPGPGSYEQYF
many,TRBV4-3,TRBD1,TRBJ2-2,TGCGCCAGCAGCCAAGATGTAGACAGGGGGCGGGACGGGGAGCTGTTTTTT,CASSQDVDRGRDGELFF
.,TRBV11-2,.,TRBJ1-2,TGTGCCAGCAGCTTAGGCCCAGGGATTAACTATGGCTACACCTTC,CASSLGPGINYGYTF
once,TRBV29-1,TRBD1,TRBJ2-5,TGCAGCGTTGAAGAGGCGTGGTCCTCAGGGGGCATCCAAGAGACCCAGTACTTC,CSVEEAWSSGGIQETQYF
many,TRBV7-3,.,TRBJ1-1,TGTGCCAGCAGCCCCGGGATGGTGAACACTGAAGCTTTCTTT,CASSPGMVNTEAFF
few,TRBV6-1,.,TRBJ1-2,TGTGCCAGCAACAACGGGGCAGGGAACTATGGCTACACCTTC,CASNNGAGNYGYTF
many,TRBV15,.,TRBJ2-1,TGTGCCACCAGCAGCGCTTTAGGGCCGCAGTTCTTC,CATSSALGPQFF
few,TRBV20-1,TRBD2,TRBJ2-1,TGCAGTGCTCTCTCTAGTGGAAGGAGCGGGAGGGCCCCCTACAATGAGCAGTTCTTC,CSALSSGRSGRAPYNEQFF
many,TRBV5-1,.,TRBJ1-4,TGCGCCAGCAGCCTGGGGGTCCTTGCAACTAATGAAAAACTGTTTTTT,CASSLGVLATNEKLFF
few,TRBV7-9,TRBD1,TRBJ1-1,TGTGCCAGCAGCTTAGATGGGGCGACAGGGGCGACTATCATGAACACTGAAGCTTTCTTT,CASSLDGATGATIMNTEAFF
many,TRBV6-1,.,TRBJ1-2,TGTGCCAGCAAAAACTCGGGGGGACCTGCTGGCTACACCTTC,CASKNSGGPAGYTF
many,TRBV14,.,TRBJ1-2,TGTGCCAGCAGCCAAGTCGTTATGTATGGCTACACCTTC,CASSQVVMYGYTF
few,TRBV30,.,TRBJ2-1,TGTGCCTGGAGTGTCGGTCCAGAGCAGTTCTTC,CAWSVGPEQFF
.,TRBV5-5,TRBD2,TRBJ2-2,TGTGCCAGCAGCTTGGAGTATGGCGGGAGGATTAACACCGGGGAGCTGTTTTTT,CASSLEYGGRINTGELFF
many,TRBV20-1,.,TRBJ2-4,TGCAGTGCCCAGACGGCCCCGAAACTAGCCAAAAACATTCAGTACTTC,CSAQTAPKLAKNIQYF
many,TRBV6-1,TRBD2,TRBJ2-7,TGTGCCAGCAGTCCGCCCGGGACTAGCTCTTCCGAGCAGTACTTC,CASSPPGTSSSEQYF
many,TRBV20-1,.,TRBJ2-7,TGCAGTGCTCGAGTAGTCGGGGCCTACGAGCAGTACTTC,CSARVVGAYEQYF
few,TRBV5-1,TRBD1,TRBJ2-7,TGCGCCAGCAGCTTGGCCCACGGGACAGGGACCTACGAGCAGTACTTC,CASSLAHGTGTYEQYF
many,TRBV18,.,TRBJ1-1,TGTGCCAGCTCACCAATAAGTGAGGGAGTTGAAGCTTTCTTT,CASSPISEGVEAFF
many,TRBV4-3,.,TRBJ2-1,TGCGCCAGCAGCCAATCAACCTTAATAGGAGATGAGCAGTTCTTC,CASSQSTLIGDEQFF
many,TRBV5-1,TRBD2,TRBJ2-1,TGCGCCAGCAGCAAAACGGGACTACCCAATGAGCAGTTCTTC,CASSKTGLPNEQFF
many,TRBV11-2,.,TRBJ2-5,TGTGCCAGCAGCCCACGGGATGAGACCCAGTACTTC,CASSPRDETQYF
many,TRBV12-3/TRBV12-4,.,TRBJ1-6,TGTGCCAGCAGTTTAGCTGTATCACCCCTCCACTTT,CASSLAVSPLHF
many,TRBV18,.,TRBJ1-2,TGTGCCAGCTCTCCAAGGGGGACTTCCTATGGCTACACCTTC,CASSPRGTSYGYTF
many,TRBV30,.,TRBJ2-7,TGTGCCTGGAGTGTACCCTTTGACCAATACGAGCAGTACTTC,CAWSVPFDQYEQYF
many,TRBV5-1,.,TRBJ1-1,TGCGCCAGCAGCCTACTGGACAGCGGTAGTGCACTGAACACTGAAGCTTTCTTT,CASSLLDSGSALNTEAFF
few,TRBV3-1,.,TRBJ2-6,TGTGCCAGCAGCCAAGAATCCGGGGCCAACGTCCTGACTTTC,CASSQESGANVLTF
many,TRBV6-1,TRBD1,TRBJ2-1,TGTGCCAGCAGGAGACAGGGGCTGGGAGTGGGTGAGCAGTTCTTC,CASRRQGLGVGEQFF
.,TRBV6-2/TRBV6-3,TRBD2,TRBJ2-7,TGTGCCAGCAGTCTTGGAGTAGCGGGTGCCTACGAGCAGTACTTC,CASSLGVAGAYEQYF
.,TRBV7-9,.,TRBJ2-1,TGTGCCAGCAGCTTAGTGGCGGAGCTCCACAATGAGCAGTTCTTC,CASSLVAELHNEQFF